Each of the 6 T cell receptor beta chains below was sequenced from the same sample in a study of OX40 agonist ivuxolimab in advanced cancers. Generated by immunoSEQ multiplex PCR, the TCRdb table keeps only in-frame clones and is missing some. The sample has around 73,000 clones, 90% seen once. The input for sequencing was CD4+ or CD8+ T cells sorted from blood, taken in a trial of the OX40 agonist ivuxolimab. The origin of the receptors is an adult with an advanced solid tumor such as melanoma, head and neck, liver or kidney cancer.

This rearrangement joins TRBV10-3 to TRBJ2-7, with D perhaps TRBD1 or TRBD2 (5 bases each). The V and J ends lost 5 bases and 6 bases respectively, with 17 bases between them. The germline V gene encodes CDR1 ENHRY and CDR2 SYGVKD. The CDR3 contains 14 residues. CDR3 nucleotides: TGTGCCATCAGTACCACGGATCTGGGACCCGAGCAGTACTTC. Amino acids: CAISTTDLGPEQYF.

This clone was picked up a small number of times. One junction end disagrees with the germline gene, perhaps due to a read error. CDR3 in DNA: TGTGCTACTGACAGGTGGGACTTT. It encodes CATDRWDF. The chain links TRBV30 to TRBJ1-1, with a possible D match to TRBD1 (6 bases). The CDR3 covers 8 residues. Looked up from germline, CDR1 is GTSNPN and CDR2 is SVGIG (reference sequence). Supplemented by reference TRBV30 and TRBJ1-1, the full variable domain reads SQTIHQWPATLVQPVGSPLSLECTVEGTSNPNLYWYRQAAGRGLQLLFYSVGIGQISSEVPQNLSASRPQDRQFILSSKKLLLSDSGFYLCATDRWDFGQGTRLTVV.

The chain joins TRBV15 to TRBJ1-5; weak D call: TRBD1 (5 bases). The CDR3 consists of 14 residues. Germline assignment: CDR1 LNHNV and CDR2 YYDKDF (reference sequence). V was shortened by 7 bases and J by 3 bases, with 13 bases between the two germline ends. DNA of the CDR3: TGTGCCACCAATGGGGACGAGAACAATCAGCCCCAGCATTTT. Translation gives CATNGDENNQPQHF.

This clone was seen a single time. V usage is TRBV27 and J usage is TRBJ1-2; 9 nucleotides line up with TRBD1. The CDR3 sequence is 13 residues long. Germline V gives CDR1 MNHEY, CDR2 SMNVEV (reference sequence). Trimming took 4 bases from V and 10 from J; bases not matched to a gene: 7. Here the CDR3 reads CASSSGTGPHYTF. In nucleotides, the CDR3 is TGTGCCAGCAGTTCCGGGACAGGGCCCCACTACACCTTC.

The chain has TRBV7-9 and TRBJ1-3; 9 bases are shared with TRBD1. Germline CDR1 is SEHNR and CDR2 is FQNEAQ (reference sequence). This CDR3 region has 16 residues. Trimming at V came to 4 bases and at J to 6 bases, leaving 10 bases not matched to a gene. For the CDR3, the DNA is TGTGCCAGCAGCTCCCCGACGACAGGGGGGGAAAACACCATATATTTT. Its translation: CASSSPTTGGENTIYF.

In DNA, the CDR3 is TGTGCCAGCAGTGAAGTCCATCGGAAGGGGGACGAGCAGTACTTC. It translates to CASSEVHRKGDEQYF. The rearrangement uses TRBV6-1 and TRBJ2-7; tentatively, D is TRBD1 (6 bases). The CDR3 contains 15 residues. The V gene lost 1 base and the J gene lost 5 bases, with 15 bases spanning the gap. Germline V gene lookup returns CDR1 MNHNS and CDR2 SASEGT.